The 19 T cell receptor beta chains given below trace back to one sample, sequenced in a study of cytomegalovirus exposure and HLA in healthy donors. PCR amplification relied on 60 Vbeta primers (plus 13 Jbeta primers). Sequencing was performed with immunoSEQ multiplex PCR; in TCRdb, only in-frame clones are kept and a portion is missing. The data show 95,000 to 150,000 clones, with roughly 80% seen just once and roughly 9.2% held by the top ten. The sample consisted of PBMCs. Receptor source: a female donor in good health and CMV-seropositive.

The J gene is TRBJ2-7, the V gene TRBV6-5; TRBD1 matches 10 bases. CDR3 size: 12 residues. Losses at the gene ends were 11 bases for V and 7 bases for J; bases not matched to a gene: 8. Germline V lookup: CDR1 MNHEY, CDR2 SVGAGI. The CDR3 DNA is TGTGCCGCTTCGGGACAGGGGAAGGAGCAGTACTTC. Its translation is CAASGQGKEQYF.

The rearrangement joins TRBV30 to TRBJ2-2; D is possibly TRBD1 (7 bases). Germline CDR1 reads GTSNPN; CDR2 reads SVGIG (reference sequence). Trimming pared 3 bases from V and 13 bases from J, leaving 15 bases between. CDR3 length: 12 residues. DNA for the CDR3: TGTGCCTGGAGCCCTCAGGGGGGCGGGCTGTTTTTT. Translation: CAWSPQGGGLFF. Filled out from reference TRBV30 and TRBJ2-2, the complete variable domain reads SQTIHQWPATLVQPVGSPLSLECTVEGTSNPNLYWYRQAAGRGLQLLFYSVGIGQISSEVPQNLSASRPQDRQFILSSKKLLLSDSGFYLCAWSPQGGGLFFGEGSRLTVL.

V gene TRBV5-1 combines with J gene TRBJ2-2; D might be TRBD2 (5 bases). V was clipped by 6 bases and J by 0 bases, with 12 bases between them. Germline CDR1 is SGHRS and CDR2 is YFSETQ. The CDR3 consists of 15 residues. The CDR3 bases are TGCGCCAGCATGCTAGCAGACGCGAACACCGGGGAGCTGTTTTTT. Amino acid sequence: CASMLADANTGELFF.

The chain uses TRBV6-6 and TRBJ2-3, with 11 nucleotides matching TRBD1. The CDR3 runs 16 residues. J lost 4 bases, V lost 0 bases, and 3 bases had no gene match. The germline gives CDR1 MNHNY, CDR2 SVGAGI (reference sequence). CDR3 in DNA: TGTGCCAGCAGTTACTCAGGGACAGGGGGTTCAGATACGCAGTATTTT. Translating it yields CASSYSGTGGSDTQYF.

The chain uses TRBV9 and TRBJ2-7, with TRBD2 matching over 10 bases. Germline V CDR1 and CDR2: SGDLS, YYNGEE. The length of the CDR3 is 15 residues. Unmatched junction bases numbered 4, after V lost 2 bases and J lost 2 bases. The CDR3 DNA reads TGTGCCAGCAGCGTTCTAGCGGGGGTAGCCTACGAGCAGTACTTC. This sequence encodes CASSVLAGVAYEQYF.

This clone has only a few counts. The CDR3 reads CASSQVSGQGTQKLFF. The CDR3, as DNA: TGTGCCAGCAGCCAAGTGTCGGGACAGGGCACTCAAAAACTGTTTTTT. The V and J genes are TRBV4-2 and TRBJ1-4; 9 bases map to TRBD1. Germline loops: CDR1 LGHNA, CDR2 YNFKEQ. CDR3 length equals 16 residues. Unmatched junction bases numbered 9, after V lost 1 base and J lost 9 bases.

The rearrangement links TRBV28 to TRBJ2-7; TRBD2 matches 8 bases. Germline V gene sequence: CDR1 MDHEN, CDR2 SYDVKM. The CDR3 length is 16 residues. J was trimmed by 3 bases and V by 1 base; bases with no gene match: 8. CDR3 protein: CASSLYTSGWRYEQYF. CDR3 sequence (DNA): TGTGCCAGCAGTTTATACACTAGCGGCTGGCGCTACGAGCAGTACTTC.

This clone was observed a few times. The rearrangement uses TRBV7-2 and TRBJ1-6; D is ambiguous. The germline gives CDR1 SGHTA, CDR2 FQGNSA. V lost 1 base and J 3 bases, leaving 7 bases between the germline ends. There are 15 residues in the CDR3. CDR3 DNA sequence: TGTGCCAGCAGCTTAGGCGGTGACTATAATTCACCCCTCCACTTT. Translation gives CASSLGGDYNSPLHF.

The chain has TRBV5-1 and TRBJ2-5; TRBD2 matches 10 bases. Germline V gene data show CDR1 as SGHRS and CDR2 as YFSETQ. The CDR3 is made up of 14 amino acids. V lost 7 bases to trimming and J lost 1 base; unmatched junction nucleotides: 4. For the CDR3, the DNA is TGCGCCAGCCTAGCGGGGGTTGGCCAAGAGACCCAGTACTTC. Translation: CASLAGVGQETQYF.

The chain uses TRBV28 and TRBJ1-1; maybe TRBD1 (6 bases). This CDR3 has 12 residues. Trimming left V 5 bases short and J 6 bases short, with 10 bases between. CDR1 is MDHEN, CDR2 SYDVKM, per germline. The CDR3 here is CASSRGAPEAFF. DNA of the CDR3: TGTGCCAGCAGTCGGGGGGCTCCTGAAGCTTTCTTT.

The J gene is TRBJ2-1, the V gene TRBV10-1; the D gene is possibly TRBD2 (7 bases). Looked up from germline, CDR1 is WNHNN and CDR2 is SYGVQD (reference sequence). Trimming pared 2 bases from V and 16 bases from J, leaving 15 bases between. This CDR3 region has 12 residues. CDR3 DNA sequence: TGCGCCAGCAGTGAGAACGGGGGGCCGTCTTTCTTC. It encodes CASSENGGPSFF.

The CDR3 protein is CASSLQGLGLYEQYF. The CDR3 coding sequence is TGCGCCAGCAGCTTGCAGGGCTTAGGGTTGTACGAGCAGTACTTC. The J gene is TRBJ2-7, the V gene TRBV5-1, with D possibly being TRBD1 (5 bases). Germline CDR1 reads SGHRS; CDR2 reads YFSETQ. This CDR3 is 15 amino acids long. Trimming removed 1 base at V and 4 bases at J, with 15 bases between.

The chain recombines TRBV6-6 with TRBJ1-1; TRBD1 matches at 11 bases. V was pared by 4 bases and J by 2 bases, with 0 bases of the junction left unmatched. From germline, CDR1 is MNHNY and CDR2 SVGAGI (reference sequence). The length of the CDR3 is 14 residues. The CDR3 bases are TGTGCCAGCAGTTGGACAGGGGGCAACACTGAAGCTTTCTTT. It encodes CASSWTGGNTEAFF.

The rearrangement links TRBV7-2 to TRBJ2-1, with D possibly matching TRBD2 (6 bases). The length of the CDR3 is 13 residues. Deletions cut 6 bases from V and 8 bases from J, with 14 bases between. Germline CDR1 is SGHTA and CDR2 is FQGNSA. The CDR3 bases are TGTGCCAGCAGACCGACTAGTTTCGATGAGCAGTTCTTC. Residues: CASRPTSFDEQFF.

This chain links TRBV7-8 with TRBJ1-5, with TRBD1 as a possible D gene (5 bases). The germline gives CDR1 SGHVS, CDR2 FQNEAQ. The CDR3 has 17 amino acids. The germline V and J ends were trimmed by 6 bases and 2 bases, with 20 bases remaining between them. In DNA form, the CDR3 reads TGTGCCAGCAGTCTAATTGCGGGGGGACTTGGCAATCAGCCCCAGCATTTT. It translates to CASSLIAGGLGNQPQHF.

This clone was counted a single time. The chain is built from TRBV7-6 and TRBJ2-7; D gene ambiguous. V lost 5 bases, J lost 6 bases, and 14 bases lay in between. CDR3 size: 13 residues. Germline loops: CDR1 SGHVS, CDR2 FNYEAQ. CDR3 region: CASSHSPLSEQYF. CDR3 sequence (DNA): TGTGCCAGCAGCCATAGCCCTTTAAGCGAGCAGTACTTC.

The rearrangement joins TRBV10-3 to TRBJ1-1, with D possibly being TRBD1 (5 bases). Germline V lookup: CDR1 ENHRY, CDR2 SYGVKD. Trimming took 1 base from V and 2 from J, leaving 11 bases between them. This CDR3 region has 15 residues. The CDR3 coding sequence is TGTGCCATCAGTGAGTGGGGCAACACTAACACTGAAGCTTTCTTT. As protein: CAISEWGNTNTEAFF.

The V and J genes are TRBV5-4 and TRBJ1-2; a weak D match, TRBD1 (6 bases). V lost 0 bases and J lost 8, with 11 bases in between. The germline V gene has CDR1 SGHNT and CDR2 YYREEE (reference sequence). There are 13 residues in the CDR3. CDR3 loop: CASSLGGGWGYTF. The CDR3 bases are TGTGCCAGCAGCTTGGGGGGGGGCTGGGGCTACACCTTC.

The CDR3 coding sequence is TGTGCCAGCACTCCGGGACAGGGGAACTATGGCTACACCTTC. It is translated as CASTPGQGNYGYTF. The rearrangement links TRBV28 to TRBJ1-2, with 10 nucleotides matching TRBD1. Germline CDR1 is MDHEN and CDR2 is SYDVKM. CDR3 size: 14 residues. V shed 7 bases, J shed 2 bases, and the junction held 4 bases outside the gene matches.